This TCR beta chain is drawn from a study of blood T cell repertoires in COVID-19. Study overall: Material from acute and convalescent COVID-19 was sourced from the United States, Italy and Spain. Nucleic acid was either cDNA or gDNA, and it came from T cells, B-cell-depleted T cells, or PBMCs.

Germline V gene lookup returns CDR1 LNHDA and CDR2 SQIVND (reference sequence). V was trimmed by 6 bases and J by 3 bases, leaving 18 bases between them. The CDR3 extends over 15 amino acids. TCRdb's table, derived via immunoSEQ multiplex PCR, lists solely in-frame clones and lacks some. The table includes roughly 210,000 clones, roughly 91% detected once. The sequencing input was PBMCs or T cells enriched from blood (not recorded which). The rearrangement links TRBV19 to TRBJ2-7; tentative D call: TRBD1 (6 bases). The TCR comes from a man aged 30 to 39 in a cohort exposed to, infected with or recovered from COVID-19 (not recorded which). The CDR3 nucleotides are TGTGCCAGTAGCCCGGACAGCACCGCCATCTACGAGCAGTACTTC. This codes for CASSPDSTAIYEQYF.